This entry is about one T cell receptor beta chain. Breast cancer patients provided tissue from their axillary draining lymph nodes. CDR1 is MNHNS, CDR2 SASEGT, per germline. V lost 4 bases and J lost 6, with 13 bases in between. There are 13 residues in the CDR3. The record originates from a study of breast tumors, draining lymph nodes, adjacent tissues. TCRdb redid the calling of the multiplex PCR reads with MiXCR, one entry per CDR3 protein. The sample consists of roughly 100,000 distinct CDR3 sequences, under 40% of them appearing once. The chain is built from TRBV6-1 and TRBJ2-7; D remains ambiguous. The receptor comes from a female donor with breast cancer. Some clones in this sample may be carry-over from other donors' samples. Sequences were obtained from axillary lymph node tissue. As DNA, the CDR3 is TGTGCCAGCAGTGTGAGTAGTGTCGGCGAGCAGTACTTC. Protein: CASSVSSVGEQYF.